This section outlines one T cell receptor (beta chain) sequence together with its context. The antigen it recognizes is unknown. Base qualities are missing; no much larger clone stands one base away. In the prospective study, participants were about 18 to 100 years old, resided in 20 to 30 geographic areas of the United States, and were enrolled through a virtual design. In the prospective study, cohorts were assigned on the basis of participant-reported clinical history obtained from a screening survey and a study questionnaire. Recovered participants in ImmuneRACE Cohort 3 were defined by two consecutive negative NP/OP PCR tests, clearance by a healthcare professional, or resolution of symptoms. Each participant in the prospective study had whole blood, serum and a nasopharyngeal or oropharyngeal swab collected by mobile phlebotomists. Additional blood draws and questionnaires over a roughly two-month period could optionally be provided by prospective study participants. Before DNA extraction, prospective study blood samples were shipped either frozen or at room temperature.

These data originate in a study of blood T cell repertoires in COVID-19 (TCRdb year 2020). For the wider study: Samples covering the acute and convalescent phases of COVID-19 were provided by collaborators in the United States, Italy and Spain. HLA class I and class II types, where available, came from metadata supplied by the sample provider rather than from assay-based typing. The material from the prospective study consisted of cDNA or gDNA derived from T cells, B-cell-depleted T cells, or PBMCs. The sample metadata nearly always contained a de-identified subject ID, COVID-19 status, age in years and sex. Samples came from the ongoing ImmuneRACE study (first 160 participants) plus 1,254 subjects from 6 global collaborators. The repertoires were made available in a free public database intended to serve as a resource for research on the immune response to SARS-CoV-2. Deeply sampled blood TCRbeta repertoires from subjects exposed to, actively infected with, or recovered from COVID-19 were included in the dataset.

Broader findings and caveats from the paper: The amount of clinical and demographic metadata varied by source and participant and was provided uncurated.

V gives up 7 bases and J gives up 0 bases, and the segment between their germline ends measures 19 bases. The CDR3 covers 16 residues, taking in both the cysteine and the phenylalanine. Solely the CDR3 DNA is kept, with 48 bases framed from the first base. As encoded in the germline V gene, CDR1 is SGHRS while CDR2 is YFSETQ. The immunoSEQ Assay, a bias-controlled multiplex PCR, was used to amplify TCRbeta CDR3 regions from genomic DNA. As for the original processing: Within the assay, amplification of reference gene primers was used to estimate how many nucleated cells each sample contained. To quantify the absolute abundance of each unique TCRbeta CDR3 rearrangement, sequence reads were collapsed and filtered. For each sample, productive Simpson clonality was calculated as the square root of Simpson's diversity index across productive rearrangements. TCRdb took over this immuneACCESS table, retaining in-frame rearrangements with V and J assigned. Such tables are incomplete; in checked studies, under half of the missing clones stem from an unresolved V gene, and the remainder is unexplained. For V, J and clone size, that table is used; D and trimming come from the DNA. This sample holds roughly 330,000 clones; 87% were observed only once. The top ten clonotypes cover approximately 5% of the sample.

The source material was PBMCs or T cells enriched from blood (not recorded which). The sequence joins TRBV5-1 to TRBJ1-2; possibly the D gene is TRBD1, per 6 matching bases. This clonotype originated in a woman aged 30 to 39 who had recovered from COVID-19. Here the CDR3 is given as CASYGGPGGSNYGYTF. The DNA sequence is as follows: TGCGCCAGCTACGGGGGGCCCGGGGGCTCTAACTATGGCTACACCTTC.